Listed below are T cell receptor beta chains from one sample, sequenced in a study of post-analysis software for immune sequencing data. TCRdb fed the PCR reads into MiXCR, producing one record per CDR3 protein. The top ten clones hold approximately 1.7% of a sample with approximately 570,000 distinct CDR3 sequences, roughly two fifths of them seen once. The specimen sequenced was blood. The receptors here all came from a girl aged 10-17 years with multiple sclerosis. The CDR3 runs from the conserved cysteine through the conserved F or W. A D gene is named only where the DNA matches it firmly. Where a row states a size, it is once, few, many or the class of an expanded clone; other rows omit it.

>TRBV6-1|.|TRBJ2-7|.
CASSEAQDGYEQYF
TGTGCCAGCAGTGAAGCGCAGGACGGATACGAGCAGTACTTC
>TRBV11-3|.|TRBJ2-1|few
CASSLTRIHEQFF
TGTGCCAGCAGCCTCACTAGAATCCATGAGCAGTTCTTC
>TRBV20-1|.|TRBJ1-1|.
CSAPRQNMNTEAFF
TGCAGTGCCCCCAGACAGAACATGAACACTGAAGCTTTCTTT
>TRBV29-1|.|TRBJ2-5|.
CGVGQGPGFWQYF
TGCGGCGTTGGGCAGGGGCCCGGTTTCTGGCAGTACTTC
>TRBV20-1|.|TRBJ2-3|.
CSARDPVSGTRTDTQYF
TGCAGTGCTAGAGATCCGGTCTCCGGGACCCGGACAGATACGCAGTATTTT
>TRBV20-1|.|TRBJ1-1|.
CSARSTGTATEAFF
TGCAGTGCTAGATCAACAGGGACCGCCACTGAAGCTTTCTTT
>TRBV7-9|.|TRBJ1-5|.
CASSLGGRGRPQPQHF
TGTGCCAGCAGCTTAGGGGGCCGGGGCAGGCCTCAGCCCCAGCATTTT
>TRBV29-1|TRBD1|TRBJ2-5|.
CSVADRGQETQYF
TGCAGCGTGGCCGACAGGGGGCAAGAGACCCAGTACTTC
>TRBV12-3/TRBV12-4|.|TRBJ1-1|.
CASSLIGEAFF
TGTGCCAGCAGTTTGATAGGTGAAGCTTTCTTT
>TRBV20-1|.|TRBJ2-2|.
CSARGYGGLSTGELFF
TGCAGTGCTCGAGGGTATGGGGGCTTGAGCACCGGGGAGCTGTTTTTT
>TRBV4-1|TRBD1|TRBJ1-4|.
CASSQVNGQGGEKLFF
TGCGCCAGCAGCCAGGTGAACGGACAGGGGGGTGAAAAACTGTTTTTT
>TRBV6-5|TRBD1|TRBJ2-7|.
CASRGRRQGVSYEQYF
TGTGCCAGCAGGGGACGAAGACAGGGGGTTAGCTACGAGCAGTACTTC
>TRBV12-3/TRBV12-4|.|TRBJ1-1|.
CASKKQGYTEAFF
TGTGCCAGCAAAAAACAGGGATACACTGAAGCTTTCTTT
>TRBV12-3/TRBV12-4|.|TRBJ1-2|.
CASSSTPRNYGYTF
TGTGCCAGCAGTTCTACCCCGAGGAACTATGGCTACACCTTC
>TRBV7-9|.|TRBJ1-2|.
CAGQAPGPYGYTF
TGTGCCGGGCAGGCGCCGGGCCCATATGGCTACACCTTC
>TRBV18|.|TRBJ1-6|.
CASSPGSLKLNSPLHF
TGTGCCAGCTCACCGGGTTCGTTAAAGCTCAATTCACCCCTCCACTTT
>TRBV12-3/TRBV12-4|TRBD1|TRBJ1-5|.
CASRQTGDSNQPQHF
TGTGCCAGCAGACAGACAGGGGATAGCAATCAGCCCCAGCATTTT
>TRBV7-8|TRBD2|TRBJ2-7|.
CASSRVTSGVHEQYF
TGTGCCAGCAGCCGGGTTACTAGCGGGGTCCACGAGCAGTACTTC
>TRBV29-1|.|TRBJ1-4|.
CAGGGNEKLFF
TGCGCCGGTGGGGGGAATGAAAAACTGTTTTTT
>TRBV4-1|TRBD1|TRBJ2-5|.
CASSGTGSKETQYF
TGCGCCAGCAGTGGGACAGGGTCCAAGGAGACCCAGTACTTC
>TRBV5-1|.|TRBJ2-3|.
CASPPFTDTQYF
TGCGCCAGCCCCCCTTTCACCGATACGCAGTATTTT
>TRBV12-3/TRBV12-4|.|TRBJ2-5|.
CASNLGSRGTQYF
TGTGCCAGCAACCTCGGCAGCCGGGGGACCCAGTACTTC
>TRBV5-1|.|TRBJ1-2|.
CASSLGQLDGYTF
TGCGCCAGCAGCCTCGGACAGTTAGATGGCTACACCTTC
>TRBV20-1|TRBD1|TRBJ2-3|.
CSAGGTGGMVGTQYF
TGCAGTGCCGGGGGGACAGGGGGCATGGTAGGTACGCAGTATTTT
>TRBV5-5|.|TRBJ2-3|.
CASSFLPGTYTDTQYF
TGTGCCAGCAGCTTTTTACCAGGCACCTACACAGATACGCAGTATTTT
>TRBV11-2|.|TRBJ2-7|few
CASSLGSGVTEQYF
TGTGCCAGCAGCTTAGGTTCTGGGGTCACCGAGCAGTACTTC
>TRBV20-1|TRBD2|TRBJ2-5|.
CSAPRSGGASVQETQYF
TGCAGTGCCCCGAGGAGCGGGGGGGCCTCGGTTCAAGAGACCCAGTACTTC
>TRBV5-1|.|TRBJ2-1|few
CASSYRLNNEQFF
TGCGCCAGCAGCTACCGACTAAACAATGAGCAGTTCTTC
>TRBV20-1|.|TRBJ1-1|few
CSAGQANTEAFF
TGCAGTGCTGGTCAGGCGAACACTGAAGCTTTCTTT
>TRBV7-6|.|TRBJ2-7|many
CASSLDGNSYEQYF
TGTGCCAGCAGCTTAGACGGCAACTCCTACGAGCAGTACTTC
>TRBV12-3/TRBV12-4|.|TRBJ2-6|.
CASGFEATLGGANVLTF
TGTGCCAGCGGTTTCGAAGCGACCCTGGGGGGGGCCAACGTCCTGACTTTC
>TRBV6-1|.|TRBJ2-3|.
CASSTQLGNPPKVALNTQYF
TGTGCCAGCAGTACCCAACTAGGTAATCCCCCCAAGGTGGCTCTGAATACGCAGTATTTT
>TRBV5-1|.|TRBJ2-5|few
CASSFVVRGETQYF
TGCGCCAGCAGCTTCGTAGTAAGAGGGGAGACCCAGTACTTC
>TRBV7-8|.|TRBJ1-1|.
CASSPRRWGQNTEAFF
TGTGCCAGCAGCCCGCGCAGATGGGGACAGAACACTGAAGCTTTCTTT
>TRBV7-2|.|TRBJ2-5|once
CASSLRTPGVQYF
TGTGCCAGCAGCTTACGGACACCGGGAGTGCAGTACTTC
>TRBV20-1|TRBD2|TRBJ2-3|few
CSARDQREIDTQYF
TGCAGTGCTAGAGATCAGCGGGAGATAGATACGCAGTATTTT
>TRBV7-9|TRBD1|TRBJ1-5|.
CASRDGTAINQPQHF
TGTGCCAGCAGGGACGGGACAGCTATCAATCAGCCCCAGCATTTT
>TRBV5-1|.|TRBJ2-1|.
CASSLVDSLYEQFF
TGCGCCAGCAGCTTGGTAGACAGCCTCTACGAGCAGTTCTTC
>TRBV12-3/TRBV12-4|.|TRBJ1-2|.
CASSFPSGGALSIGRGYTF
TGTGCCAGCAGTTTCCCTTCGGGCGGCGCCCTCTCGATAGGGAGAGGCTACACCTTC
>TRBV7-2|.|TRBJ1-2|few
CASSLVLGARVSYTF
TGTGCCAGCAGCTTAGTGCTAGGGGCAAGGGTGAGCTACACCTTC
>TRBV5-1|TRBD2|TRBJ2-7|.
CASSFKAGGAYEQYF
TGCGCCAGCAGCTTTAAAGCGGGAGGGGCATACGAGCAGTACTTC
>TRBV5-1|.|TRBJ2-5|.
CASSFKGERKTQYF
TGCGCCAGCAGCTTTAAAGGGGAGAGGAAGACCCAGTACTTC
>TRBV20-1|.|TRBJ2-7|.
CSAGGQFYEQYF
TGCAGTGCGGGGGGTCAGTTTTACGAGCAGTACTTC
>TRBV6-5|.|TRBJ1-5|.
CASSYSVRGNQPQHF
TGTGCCAGCAGTTACTCGGTCAGGGGCAATCAGCCCCAGCATTTT
>TRBV15|TRBD2|TRBJ2-1|.
CATSRGPLADEQFF
TGTGCCACCAGCAGGGGCCCTCTAGCGGATGAGCAGTTCTTC
>TRBV5-1|TRBD1|TRBJ2-7|.
CASNPGTASYEQYF
TGCGCCAGCAATCCTGGGACAGCTAGCTACGAGCAGTACTTC
>TRBV4-1|.|TRBJ2-7|.
CASSQGDGSSYEQYF
TGCGCCAGCAGCCAAGGCGATGGCTCCTCCTACGAGCAGTACTTC
>TRBV2|TRBD2|TRBJ2-1|.
CASSAGLAVGPEQFF
TGTGCCAGCAGTGCCGGACTAGCGGTAGGGCCTGAGCAGTTCTTC
>TRBV7-3|TRBD2|TRBJ2-3|.
CASSSRMSGGADTQYF
TGTGCCAGCAGCTCGCGTATGAGCGGGGGGGCGGATACGCAGTATTTT
>TRBV7-8|.|TRBJ2-7|few
CASSPWDSSGEQYF
TGTGCCAGCAGCCCATGGGACTCCTCCGGCGAGCAGTACTTC